The 23 T cell receptor beta chains reported below all come from one sample, sequenced in a study of blood T cells in healthy people across ages. The use of a sample-barcoded 5' primer and a J-beta primer mix characterized a second PCR of about 7 to 12 cycles. TCRdb re-analysed the 5' RACE reads in MiXCR, keeping a single row per CDR3 protein. The data show around 900,000 distinct CDR3 sequences, around 30% seen once. The specimen sequenced was blood. The source is a woman of 80 years or more in good health.

The rearrangement uses TRBV2 and TRBJ2-5, with a tentative D call TRBD1 (5 bases). The J call may not be correct, given that the DNA end is closer to TRBJ2-1. In germline, CDR1 is SNHLY, CDR2 FYNNEI. The CDR3 totals 13 residues. CDR3 sequence reads: CASSGQSQETQFF. In nucleotides, the CDR3 is TGTGCCAGCAGTGGACAGAGCCAAGAGACCCAGTTCTTC.

About this clonotype itself: At one end, the junction sequence differs from germline, possibly due to a read error. The chain uses TRBV28 and TRBJ2-3; D is unclear. The CDR3 extends over 12 amino acids. The V gene's germline CDR1 is MDHEN and CDR2 SYDVKM. CDR3 in amino acids: CVSSIRWDTQYF. CDR3 sequence (DNA): TGTGTCAGCAGCATCCGGTGGGATACGCAGTATTTT.

This clonotype was seen a handful of times. CDR3 bases: TGTGCCAGCAGCAGGACAGGGCAGGCAGATACGCAGTATTTT. It is translated as CASSRTGQADTQYF. The J gene is TRBJ2-3, the V gene TRBV7-9, with TRBD1 matching over 8 bases. The CDR3 consists of 14 residues. Germline V gene sequence: CDR1 SEHNR, CDR2 FQNEAQ (reference sequence). The trim removed 5 bases at V and 4 bases at J, leaving 5 bases unmatched.

This clonotype was recorded many times. CDR3 loop: CATSRVYRENTQYF. The CDR3 DNA reads TGTGCCACCAGCAGAGTTTACAGGGAAAATACGCAGTATTTT. The chain joins TRBV15 to TRBJ2-3, with TRBD1 as a possible D gene (6 bases). V was cut by 1 base and J by 7 bases, with 12 bases left in between. The CDR3 runs 14 residues. Germline V gene sequence: CDR1 LNHNV, CDR2 YYDKDF (reference sequence).

About this clonotype itself: A clone one base away is much larger, so this may be a read error. The rearrangement uses TRBV5-1 and TRBJ2-2; D is unresolved. In germline, CDR1 is SGHRS, CDR2 YFSETQ. V gave up 0 bases and J gave up 0 bases, with 12 bases separating them. The CDR3 covers 17 residues. CDR3 in DNA: TGCGCCAGCAGCTTGGAAGTCCGGGTGTCGAACACCGGGGAGCTGTTTTTT. Its translation: CASSLEVRVSNTGELFF.

This chain links TRBV12-3 or TRBV12-4 with TRBJ2-7; D not certain. Trimming cost V 3 bases and J 0 bases, with 12 bases left between them. The CDR3 consists of 15 residues. In DNA, the CDR3 is TGTGCCAGCAGTTTCAGTGATATATCCTCCTACGAGCAGTACTTC. Its translation is CASSFSDISSYEQYF.

This clonotype was found a few times. This chain connects TRBV2 to TRBJ2-5, with D perhaps given as TRBD1 or TRBD2 (5 bases each). V lost 6 bases to trimming and J lost 3 bases, with 11 bases between them. This CDR3 comprises 13 residues. Germline assignment: CDR1 SNHLY and CDR2 FYNNEI. DNA of the CDR3: TGTGCCAGCAGGCCCGGGACCAAAGAGACCCAGTACTTC. Protein: CASRPGTKETQYF.

The V call is TRBV7-2, the J call TRBJ2-4; D gene uncertain. CDR1 and CDR2 (germline): SGHTA, FQGNSA. The CDR3 runs to 16 residues. The V and J ends lost 1 base and 1 base respectively, with 11 bases between them. CDR3 sequence reads: CASSLVATGAKNIQYF. CDR3 coding DNA: TGTGCCAGCAGCTTAGTCGCCACTGGGGCCAAAAACATTCAGTACTTC.

To note about this clonotype: A read error may explain this, as a much larger clone is one base away. Since no conserved phenylalanine or tryptophan closes the CDR3, a read error is the likely cause. J is TRBJ2-4 and V is TRBV6-5; TRBD1 or TRBD2 may be the D gene (6 bases each). V lost 8 bases and J 2 bases, leaving 10 bases between the germline ends. The germline V gene has CDR1 MNHEY and CDR2 SVGAGI. This CDR3 contains 13 residues. The CDR3: CASRGLSKNIQYV. The CDR3 DNA follows: TGTGCCAGCCGGGGGCTCTCCAAAAACATTCAGTACGTC.

This clonotype was counted many times. V and J are TRBV6-5 and TRBJ2-5; no clear D gene. Germline V gene data show CDR1 as MNHEY and CDR2 as SVGAGI. The V end was cut by 2 bases, the J end by 5 bases, with 9 bases between. The CDR3 extends over 13 amino acids. This CDR3 is CASSYRGLETQYF. The CDR3 DNA sequence: TGTGCCAGCAGTTACAGAGGTCTGGAGACCCAGTACTTC.

This clonotype was picked up a small number of times. V gene TRBV15 combines with J gene TRBJ1-6, with 9 bases that match TRBD1. V lost 5 bases, J lost 10 bases, and 12 bases stayed unmatched. The CDR3 is 16 amino acids. In germline, CDR1 is LNHNV, CDR2 YYDKDF (reference sequence). CDR3 sequence: CATSPRPGTGLSPLHF. The CDR3 DNA sequence: TGTGCCACCAGCCCGAGACCTGGGACAGGGTTATCACCCCTCCACTTT.

This clonotype was observed many times. The V call is TRBV7-2, the J call TRBJ2-1; 7 bases are a match to TRBD2. CDR1 and CDR2 from the germline V gene are SGHTA and FQGNSA. V lost 9 bases, J lost 5 bases, and 10 bases stayed unmatched. The CDR3 runs 14 residues. Here the CDR3 DNA reads TGTGCCAGTGCCGGGGGAGGGGCTGACAATGAGCAGTTCTTC. This encodes CASAGGGADNEQFF.

The sample holds many counts of this clonotype. This rearrangement joins TRBV12-3 or TRBV12-4 to TRBJ2-3; no definite D call. The CDR3 consists of 14 residues. V lost 0 bases and J 4 bases, leaving 8 bases between the germline ends. The DNA of the CDR3 is TGTGCCAGCAGTTTAGCGATAAGGGCAGATACGCAGTATTTT. Encoded protein: CASSLAIRADTQYF.

This clonotype was detected a few times. The rearrangement uses TRBV20-1 and TRBJ2-1, with D perhaps TRBD2 (7 bases). The germline CDR1 and CDR2 sequences are DFQATT and SNEGSKA (reference sequence). V was clipped by 6 bases and J by 7 bases, with 22 bases between them. This CDR3 spans 15 amino acids. CDR3 loop: CSALLGGGRGNEQFF. The CDR3 coding sequence is TGCAGTGCCCTTCTTGGCGGGGGCCGGGGGAATGAGCAGTTCTTC.

Remarks on this clonotype: This may come from a read error, since a much larger clone is one base off. The J gene is TRBJ2-5, the V gene TRBV6-1; 9 nucleotides align to TRBD1. Per germline, CDR1 MNHNS and CDR2 SASEGT. The J segment lost 11 bases and the V segment lost 4 bases, leaving 11 bases of the junction unmatched. This CDR3 is built from 14 residues. The CDR3 DNA is TGTGCCAGCAGTGTTTGGACAGGGGACACGGGGCAGTACTTC. The encoded protein is CASSVWTGDTGQYF.

This clonotype was seen repeatedly, ten times or more. The V and J genes are TRBV6-2 or TRBV6-3 and TRBJ1-5; the D gene is possibly TRBD1 (5 bases). Per the germline V gene, CDR1 is MNHEY and CDR2 is SVGEGT. V was shortened by 7 bases and J by 5 bases, with 18 bases between the two germline ends. This CDR3 has 15 residues. The CDR3 loop reads CASTPSGEGYQPQHF. The CDR3 nucleotides are TGTGCCAGCACCCCCTCCGGGGAGGGGTATCAGCCCCAGCATTTT.

This clonotype was observed many times. The chain combines TRBV7-8 with TRBJ1-6; TRBD1 aligns across 8 bases. Germline V lookup: CDR1 SGHVS, CDR2 FQNEAQ. CDR3 length: 13 residues. J gave up 6 bases and V 10 bases, and 5 bases lay outside the gene matches. The CDR3 is CAINRGVNSPLHF. CDR3 nucleotides: TGTGCCATAAACAGGGGGGTTAATTCACCCCTCCACTTT.

This clonotype was picked up many times. A much larger clone is a single base away; this may be a read error. The J gene is TRBJ2-5, the V gene TRBV20-1; no definite D call. The CDR3 length is 13 residues. Trimming removed 2 bases at V and 11 bases at J, with 18 bases between. The germline gives CDR1 DFQATT, CDR2 SNEGSKA (reference sequence). This CDR3 reads CSARKTRSNEQYF. CDR3 nucleotides: TGCAGTGCTAGAAAGACGCGGAGCAATGAGCAGTACTTC.

The table lists this clonotype with many counts. V gene TRBV10-3 combines with J gene TRBJ2-7, with TRBD1 identical over 7 bases. Germline CDR1 and CDR2: ENHRY and SYGVKD. The V gene end was trimmed by 6 bases and the J gene end by 6 bases; junction bases not matched to a gene: 8. This CDR3 is 13 amino acids long. The CDR3 region has the DNA TGTGCCATCAGCCAGAGAGGGGGCGGCGAGCAGTACTTC. This sequence encodes CAISQRGGGEQYF.

The V gene is TRBV20-1, the J gene TRBJ1-2; D gene uncertain. This CDR3 is built from 16 residues. Looked up from germline, CDR1 is DFQATT and CDR2 is SNEGSKA (reference sequence). Trimming pared 0 bases from V and 1 base from J, leaving 15 bases between. Written as DNA, the CDR3 is TGCAGTGCTAGAGATAGTATGCAGCGGGTTAACTATGGCTACACCTTC. Protein product: CSARDSMQRVNYGYTF.

This clonotype was seen ten or more times. The rearrangement links TRBV4-2 to TRBJ2-5; 8 bases line up with TRBD2. The junction had 6 bases not matched to a gene; V was cut back by 1 base and J by 2 bases. Germline CDR1 and CDR2: LGHNA and YNFKEQ. This CDR3 contains 16 residues. The CDR3 DNA reads TGTGCCAGCAGCCAAGCAGCGGGGGATTTTCAAGAGACCCAGTACTTC. Its translation is CASSQAAGDFQETQYF.

The sample holds many counts of this clonotype. CDR3 loop: CSAPDREKNIQYF. CDR3 nucleotide sequence: TGCAGTGCACCGGACAGGGAAAAAAACATTCAGTACTTC. The chain combines TRBV20-1 with TRBJ2-4, with 8 bases that match TRBD1. Germline V CDR1 and CDR2: DFQATT, SNEGSKA (reference sequence). Germline trimming cut 6 bases from V and 4 bases from J; bases unmatched to any gene: 5. The CDR3 is made up of 13 amino acids.

In this sample, this clonotype turned up many times. The gene calls are TRBV6-5 and TRBJ1-5, with D unresolved. The CDR3 spans 15 residues. The germline CDR1 and CDR2 sequences are MNHEY and SVGAGI. Deletions cut 4 bases from V and 4 bases from J, with 14 bases between. This CDR3 reads CASSSLQGNNQPQHF. The CDR3, as DNA: TGTGCCAGCAGTTCCCTACAAGGCAATAATCAGCCCCAGCATTTT.